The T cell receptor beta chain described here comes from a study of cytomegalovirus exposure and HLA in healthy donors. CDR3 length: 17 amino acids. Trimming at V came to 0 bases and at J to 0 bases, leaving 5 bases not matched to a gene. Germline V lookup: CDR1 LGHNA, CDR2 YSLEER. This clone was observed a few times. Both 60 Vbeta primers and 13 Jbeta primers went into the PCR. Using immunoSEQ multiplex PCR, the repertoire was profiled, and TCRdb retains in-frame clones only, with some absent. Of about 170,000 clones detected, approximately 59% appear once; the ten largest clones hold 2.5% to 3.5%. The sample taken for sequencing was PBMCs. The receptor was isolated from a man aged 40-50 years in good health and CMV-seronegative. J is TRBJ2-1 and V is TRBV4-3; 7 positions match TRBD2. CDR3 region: CASSQEWRGSSYNEQFF. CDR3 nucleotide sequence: TGCGCCAGCAGCCAAGAATGGCGGGGGAGCTCCTACAATGAGCAGTTCTTC.